The clone carrying this TCR beta chain was observed once. What it recognizes is unknown. TCRdb's copy holds only in-frame clones and misses some; the assay was immunoSEQ multiplex PCR. Here the sample spans around 150,000 clones, more than 70% being singletons. This sample is drawn from a study of cytomegalovirus exposure and HLA in healthy donors. Whole-study results and caveats: Among the CMV-associated chains, three were confirmed in vitro as specific for CMV antigens. Published work reported that the classifier diagnosed cytomegalovirus status with high specificity and sensitivity. Many donors carried some public TCRs, although rarity characterized most TCR sequences. 164 TCR beta chains were listed as cytomegalovirus-associated.

The V gene's germline CDR1 is MNHNS and CDR2 SASEGT. Trimming took off 3 bases at V and 6 bases at J, with 11 bases between the two ends. There are 13 residues in the CDR3. The source of this sequence is a man aged 25-45 years in good health and CMV-seropositive. What was sequenced was PBMCs. The genes are TRBV6-1 and TRBJ1-2; tentatively, D is TRBD1 (5 bases). CDR3 sequence (DNA): TGTGCCAGCAGTGAGGGGCAGTGGAATGGCTACACCTTC. As protein: CASSEGQWNGYTF.